This T cell receptor (beta chain) was found in a study of T-cell reconstitution after alpha-beta-depleted transplantation in children. Study observations and caveats: Newly produced T cells mostly accounted for T-cell counts and diversity one year post-transplant. About two months after transplant, alpha-beta T cells reportedly came from several hundred expanded graft clones. There were some patients whose high TCRbeta diversity at day 60 came from surviving recipient T cells and thymic progenitors.

The length of the CDR3 is 16 residues. The germline V and J ends were trimmed by 3 bases and 2 bases, with 17 bases remaining between them. Germline V CDR1 and CDR2: DFQATT, SNEGSKA (reference sequence). With regard to this clonotype: The target antigen is unknown.

The TCRbeta library was prepared with unique molecular identifiers. TCRdb redid the calling of the PCR reads with MiXCR, one entry per CDR3 protein. The table includes about 580,000 distinct CDR3 sequences, roughly 23% detected once. This specimen was PBMCs, mostly from graft donor cells, taken 360 days after TCRalphabeta/CD19-depleted stem cell transplant. The chain joins TRBV20-1 to TRBJ2-1, with no clear D. The sequence derives from a boy younger than two who had a stem cell transplant for acute myeloid leukemia, so the T cells may come from the graft donor. The CDR3 DNA is TGCAGTGCTAGTGGCCCCCGTTCCCAGGCCTACAATGAGCAGTTCTTC. Protein product: CSASGPRSQAYNEQFF.